Presented here are 16 T cell receptor beta chains from one specimen sequenced in a study of T cells after yellow fever vaccination. MiXCR, applied by TCRdb to the 5' RACE reads, yields one record per CDR3 protein. This table holds some 250,000 distinct CDR3 sequences, over 3% found once. Sequenced material: PBMCs, taken 15 days after the yellow fever booster vaccination. The origin of the receptors is a young man who received the YFV17D yellow fever vaccine.

Note on this clonotype: With a much larger clone just one base away, this may be a read error. The rearrangement uses TRBV19 and TRBJ2-5; D may match TRBD1 or TRBD2 (5 bases each). Trimming shortened V by 9 bases and J by 3 bases, and 17 bases separated the two germline ends. Germline CDR1 LNHDA, CDR2 SQIVND (reference sequence). CDR3 length: 14 amino acids. CDR3 bases: TGTGCCAGATCAGGGACGGCCCAGGAAGAGACCCAGTACTTC. Amino acid sequence: CARSGTAQEETQYF.

This clonotype was seen repeatedly, ten times or more. The rearrangement joins TRBV6-2 or TRBV6-3 to TRBJ2-2; maybe TRBD1 (5 bases). Germline assignment: CDR1 MNHEY and CDR2 SVGEGT. The CDR3 is made up of 12 amino acids. V was trimmed by 4 bases and J by 9 bases, leaving 9 bases between them. CDR3: CASSFRARELFF. The CDR3 nucleotides read TGTGCCAGCAGTTTCAGGGCCCGGGAGCTGTTTTTT.

On this clonotype: It may be a read error: a sequence one base away is much more abundant. The V call is TRBV12-3 or TRBV12-4, the J call TRBJ2-7, with D uncertain. The CDR3 length is 13 residues. Trimming cost V 2 bases and J 3 bases, with 8 bases left between them. The CDR3 region has the DNA TGTGCCAGCAGTTTATTCGCAGACTACGAGCAGTACTTC. Amino acid sequence: CASSLFADYEQYF.

This clonotype appeared a few times. The chain has TRBV20-1 and TRBJ2-1; tentatively, D is TRBD1 (6 bases). The CDR3 length is 16 residues. The V gene lost 5 bases and the J gene lost 1 base, with 18 bases spanning the gap. The germline V gene encodes CDR1 DFQATT and CDR2 SNEGSKA (reference sequence). Here the CDR3 reads CSASSKTGFSYNEQFF. The CDR3, as DNA: TGCAGTGCTTCGTCGAAAACAGGGTTTTCCTACAATGAGCAGTTCTTC.

This clonotype was counted at least ten times. This sequence joins TRBV24-1 and TRBJ1-1, with TRBD1 matching 7 bases. Germline CDR1 and CDR2: KGHDR and SFDVKD. This CDR3 has 18 amino acids. V was pared by 2 bases and J by 7 bases, with 18 bases of the junction left unmatched. CDR3 region: CATSDWLPGSDRDYEAFF. The CDR3 coding sequence is TGTGCCACCAGTGATTGGTTGCCCGGTTCTGACAGGGATTATGAAGCTTTCTTT.

This clonotype was found many times. The chain joins TRBV7-3 to TRBJ1-1, with a tentative D call TRBD1 (5 bases). V lost 1 base and J lost 10, with 16 bases in between. Germline V lookup: CDR1 SGHTA, CDR2 FQGTGA. The CDR3 totals 14 residues. The DNA of the CDR3 is TGTGCCAGCAGCTTAATGCAGGGACCGGGTTTAGCTTTCTTT. Its protein product is CASSLMQGPGLAFF. Using reference TRBV7-3 and TRBJ1-1 for the parts outside the CDR3, the full variable domain is GAGVSQTPSNKVTEKGKYVELRCDPISGHTALYWYRQSLGQGPEFLIYFQGTGAADDSGLPNDRFFAVRPEGSVSTLKIQRTERGDSAVYLCASSLMQGPGLAFFGQGTRLTVV.

This clonotype appeared many times. This chain uses TRBV7-8 with TRBJ1-5; D unresolved. This CDR3 region has 12 residues. Germline V CDR1 and CDR2: SGHVS, FQNEAQ. Trimming removed 5 bases from V and 4 bases from J, with 6 bases in between. CDR3 sequence reads: CASSPMNQPQHF. In nucleotides, the CDR3 is TGTGCCAGCAGCCCTATGAATCAGCCCCAGCATTTT.

This clonotype has a count of ten or more. The chain employs TRBV12-3 or TRBV12-4 and TRBJ1-5; D is perhaps TRBD1 (5 bases). The CDR3 is made up of 14 amino acids. V shed 6 bases and J shed 5 bases, with 14 bases lying between them. The CDR3 DNA reads TGTGCCAGCAGACTAGGGGTGGGGCATCAGCCCCAGCATTTT. Amino acid sequence: CASRLGVGHQPQHF.

This clonotype was seen ten or more times. V usage is TRBV7-2 and J usage is TRBJ1-1, with D hard to call. Germline lookup yields CDR1 SGHTA and CDR2 FQGNSA. This CDR3 comprises 13 residues. Trimming pared 5 bases from V and 8 bases from J, leaving 15 bases between. The CDR3 is CASSAFRGPEAFF. As DNA, the CDR3 is TGTGCCAGCAGCGCCTTTCGAGGGCCAGAAGCTTTCTTT.

This clonotype was seen repeatedly, ten times or more. The V gene is TRBV20-1, the J gene TRBJ1-2; D is perhaps TRBD1 (6 bases). Trimming took off 7 bases at V and 4 bases at J, with 16 bases between the two ends. Germline V lookup: CDR1 DFQATT, CDR2 SNEGSKA (reference sequence). This CDR3 has 13 amino acids. The CDR3 DNA reads as TGCAGTGTGGGGACATTCCTTTCCTATGGCTACACCTTC. It specifies CSVGTFLSYGYTF.

This clonotype was counted many times. V gene TRBV3-1 combines with J gene TRBJ2-4; D is perhaps TRBD1 (5 bases). CDR1 is LGHDT and CDR2 is YNNKEL in the germline V gene (reference sequence). CDR3 length: 19 residues. Trimming removed 0 bases from V and 0 bases from J, with 18 bases in between. The CDR3 spells CASSQEDSSVFLAKNIQYF. For the CDR3, the DNA is TGTGCCAGCAGCCAAGAAGACAGCAGCGTGTTTCTAGCCAAAAACATTCAGTACTTC.

This clonotype was detected many times. This chain uses TRBV7-2 with TRBJ1-1; TRBD1 aligns across 7 bases. CDR1 is SGHTA and CDR2 is FQGNSA in the germline V gene. V lost 4 bases, J lost 12 bases, and 14 bases stayed unmatched. This CDR3 contains 14 residues. The CDR3 DNA is TGTGCCAGCAGCTCGCAGGGGGGATCAGGAGCGACTTTCTTT. This translates into CASSSQGGSGATFF.

This clonotype was seen repeatedly, ten times or more. The V gene is TRBV7-6, the J gene TRBJ2-3, with 9 bases aligning to TRBD2. CDR1 SGHVS and CDR2 FNYEAQ come from the germline V gene. The CDR3 is made up of 17 amino acids. Unmatched junction bases numbered 10, after V lost 2 bases and J lost 4 bases. As DNA, the CDR3 is TGTGCCAGCAGCTTAATGGGTCTTAGCGGGGGCCCAGATACGCAGTATTTT. Residues: CASSLMGLSGGPDTQYF.

This clonotype was counted at least ten times. CDR3 in amino acids: CASSLDDRGTEAFF. The CDR3 DNA reads TGCGCCAGCAGCTTGGATGACAGGGGCACTGAAGCTTTCTTT. This rearrangement joins TRBV5-1 to TRBJ1-1, with TRBD1 identical over 8 bases. CDR3 length equals 14 residues. Germline assignment: CDR1 SGHRS and CDR2 YFSETQ. The ends lost 0 bases at V and 4 bases at J; junction bases unmatched: 2. The entire variable domain, with the rest obtained from reference TRBV5-1 and TRBJ1-1, is as follows: KAGVTQTPRYLIKTRGQQVTLSCSPISGHRSVSWYQQTPGQGLQFLFEYFSETQRNKGNFPGRFSGRQFSNSRSEMNVSTLELGDSALYLCASSLDDRGTEAFFGQGTRLTVV.

This clonotype has just a few counts. V usage is TRBV20-1 and J usage is TRBJ1-5; no reliable D call. Germline V gene data show CDR1 as DFQATT and CDR2 as SNEGSKA (reference sequence). V lost 3 bases to trimming and J lost 7 bases, with 10 bases between them. This CDR3 is 12 amino acids long. The CDR3, as DNA: TGCAGTGCTAGCCGGGCTCCCCAGCCCCAGCATTTT. Translation: CSASRAPQPQHF.

This clonotype was counted at least ten times. The V call is TRBV6-5, the J call TRBJ2-5; D possibly corresponds to TRBD1 (6 bases). V was clipped by 5 bases and J by 9 bases, with 10 bases between them. CDR3 size: 11 residues. Germline CDR1 MNHEY, CDR2 SVGAGI. CDR3 loop: CASSLQGSQYF. The CDR3 DNA reads TGTGCCAGCAGTCTACAGGGATCCCAGTACTTC.